This T cell receptor (beta chain) was sequenced during a study of T cells generated in artificial thymic organoids. Sorted cells were CD3+TCRalphabeta+CD8+CD45RO-CCR7+ naive CD8 T cells from blood. By share, this clonotype counts as medium-sized. Semi-nested PCR with reverse primers in the TRAC or TRBC constant regions amplified each chain separately. TCRdb reanalysed the 5' RACE reads using MiXCR and keeps one entry per CDR3 protein. The repertoire holds approximately 5,500 distinct CDR3 sequences, about 32% seen once, with 2.4% in the top ten. V gave up 2 bases and J gave up 4 bases, with 13 bases separating them. Germline CDR1 SGHRS, CDR2 YFSETQ. This CDR3 region has 14 residues.

The TCR originated in a human donor who gave cord blood stem cells for thymic organoid culture, a cardiac surgery patient who gave postnatal thymus, or a blood donor (not recorded which). V is TRBV5-1 and J is TRBJ2-7; perhaps TRBD1 as D (7 bases). The sequenced sample consisted of naive CD8+ T cells from blood. Subset denoted: CD3+TCRalphabeta+CD8SP T cells; for blood, CD45RO-CCR7+ naive CD8+ T cells. CDR3 in DNA: TGCGCCAGCAGCTTAGCCGGGGGACAGTACGAGCAGTACTTC. Translating gives CASSLAGGQYEQYF. The variable domain in full, completed from reference TRBV5-1 and TRBJ2-7, reads KAGVTQTPRYLIKTRGQQVTLSCSPISGHRSVSWYQQTPGQGLQFLFEYFSETQRNKGNFPGRFSGRQFSNSRSEMNVSTLELGDSALYLCASSLAGGQYEQYFGPGTRLTVT.